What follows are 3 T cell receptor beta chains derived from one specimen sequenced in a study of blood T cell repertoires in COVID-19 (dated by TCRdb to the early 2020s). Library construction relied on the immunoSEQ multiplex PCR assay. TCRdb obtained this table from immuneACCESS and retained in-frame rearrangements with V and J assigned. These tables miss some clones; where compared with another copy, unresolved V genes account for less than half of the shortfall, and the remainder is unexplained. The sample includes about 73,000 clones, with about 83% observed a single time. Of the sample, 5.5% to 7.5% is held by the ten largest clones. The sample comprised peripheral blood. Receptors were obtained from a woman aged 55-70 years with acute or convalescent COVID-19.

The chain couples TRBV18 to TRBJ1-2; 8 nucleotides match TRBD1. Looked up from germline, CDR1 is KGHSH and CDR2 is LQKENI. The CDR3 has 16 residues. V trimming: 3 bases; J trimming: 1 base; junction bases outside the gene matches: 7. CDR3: CASSPSTGQDNYGYTF. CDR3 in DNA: TGTGCCAGCTCACCGTCCACGGGACAGGATAACTATGGCTACACCTTC.

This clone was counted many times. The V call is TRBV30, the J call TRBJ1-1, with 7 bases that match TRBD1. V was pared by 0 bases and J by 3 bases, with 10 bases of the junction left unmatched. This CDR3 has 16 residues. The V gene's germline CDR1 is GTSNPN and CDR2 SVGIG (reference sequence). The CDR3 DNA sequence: TGTGCCTGGAGTGTTTTAGGGCAGGGGGGTCACACTGAAGCTTTCTTT. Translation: CAWSVLGQGGHTEAFF.

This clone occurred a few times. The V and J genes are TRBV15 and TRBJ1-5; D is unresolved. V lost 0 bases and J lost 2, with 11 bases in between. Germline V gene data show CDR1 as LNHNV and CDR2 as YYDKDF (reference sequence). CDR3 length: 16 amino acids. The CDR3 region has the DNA TGTGCCACCAGCAGAGATAATAGCCGACGCAATCAGCCCCAGCATTTT. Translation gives CATSRDNSRRNQPQHF.